This T cell receptor (beta chain) was captured by sequencing in a study of control samples from healthy donors and cancer patients. Libraries were prepared by immunoSEQ multiplex PCR; TCRdb keeps only in-frame clonotypes and omits some of them. The sample contains about 49,000 clones, roughly 92% of which appear only once. This sequence was found in a man aged 30-40 years with colorectal cancer. Sequencing was carried out using PBMCs.

CDR3 sequence (DNA): TGTGCCACCAGCAGAGAAGGGGGCTGGACTGAAGCTTTCTTT. It is translated as CATSREGGWTEAFF. This sequence joins TRBV15 and TRBJ1-1; TRBD1 aligns across 7 bases. The CDR3 runs 14 residues. Germline V gives CDR1 LNHNV, CDR2 YYDKDF (reference sequence). The V gene end was trimmed by 0 bases and the J gene end by 5 bases; junction bases not matched to a gene: 3. Complete variable domain (other parts from reference TRBV15 and TRBJ1-1): DAMVIQNPRYQVTQFGKPVTLSCSQTLNHNVMYWYQQKSSQAPKLLFHYYDKDFNNEADTPDNFQSRRPNTSFCFLDIRSPGLGDTAMYLCATSREGGWTEAFFGQGTRLTVV.